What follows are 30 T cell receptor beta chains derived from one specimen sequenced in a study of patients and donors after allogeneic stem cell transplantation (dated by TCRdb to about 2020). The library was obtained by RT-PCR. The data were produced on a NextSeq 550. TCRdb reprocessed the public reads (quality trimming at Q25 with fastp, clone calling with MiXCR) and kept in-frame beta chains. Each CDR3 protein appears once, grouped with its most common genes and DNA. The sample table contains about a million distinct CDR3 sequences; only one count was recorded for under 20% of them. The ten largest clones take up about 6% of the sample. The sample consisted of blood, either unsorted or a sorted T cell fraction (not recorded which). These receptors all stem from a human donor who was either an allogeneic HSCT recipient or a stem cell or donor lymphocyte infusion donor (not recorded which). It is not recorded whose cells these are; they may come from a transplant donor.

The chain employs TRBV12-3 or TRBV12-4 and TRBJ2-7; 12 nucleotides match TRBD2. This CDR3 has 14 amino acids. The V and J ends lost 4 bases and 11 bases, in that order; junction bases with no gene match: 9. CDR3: CASSSRASGRAEYF. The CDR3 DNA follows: TGTGCCAGCAGTTCAAGGGCTAGCGGGAGGGCGGAGTACTTC.

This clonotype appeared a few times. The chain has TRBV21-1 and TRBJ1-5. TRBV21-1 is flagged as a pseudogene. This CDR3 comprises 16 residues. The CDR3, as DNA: TGTGCCAGCAGCAAACAAAATAGGGAAAGCAATCAGCCCCAGCATTTT. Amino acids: CASSKQNRESNQPQHF.

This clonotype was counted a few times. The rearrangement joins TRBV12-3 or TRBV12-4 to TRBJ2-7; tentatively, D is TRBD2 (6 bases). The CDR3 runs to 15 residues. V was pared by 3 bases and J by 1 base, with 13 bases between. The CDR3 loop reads CASSLAGTWSYEQYF. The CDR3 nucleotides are TGTGCCAGCAGTTTGGCCGGGACTTGGTCCTACGAGCAGTACTTC.

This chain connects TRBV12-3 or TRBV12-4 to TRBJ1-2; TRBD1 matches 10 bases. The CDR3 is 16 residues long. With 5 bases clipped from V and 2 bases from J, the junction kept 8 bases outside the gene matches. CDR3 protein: CASSPGDRGPNYGYTF. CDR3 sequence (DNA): TGTGCCAGCAGTCCCGGGGACAGGGGCCCAAACTATGGCTACACCTTC.

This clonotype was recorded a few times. The CDR3 region is CASSSYRVGGYTF. CDR3 coding DNA: TGTGCCAGCAGTTCTTACAGGGTGGGTGGCTACACCTTC. V is TRBV12-3 or TRBV12-4 and J is TRBJ1-2; a possible D gene is TRBD1 (6 bases). The CDR3 is 13 amino acids. The V end lost 4 bases, the J end lost 7 bases, and 13 bases lay between the germline ends.

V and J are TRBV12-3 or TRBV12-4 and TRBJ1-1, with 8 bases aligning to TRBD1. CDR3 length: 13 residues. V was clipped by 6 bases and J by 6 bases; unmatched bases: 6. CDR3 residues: CASREQGVSEAFF. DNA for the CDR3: TGTGCCAGCAGGGAACAGGGGGTGTCTGAAGCTTTCTTT.

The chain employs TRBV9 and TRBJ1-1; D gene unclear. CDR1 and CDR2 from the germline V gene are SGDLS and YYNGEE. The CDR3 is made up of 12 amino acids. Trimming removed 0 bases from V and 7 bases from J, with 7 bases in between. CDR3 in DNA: TGTGCCAGCAGCGTAGCTAAGAGTGAAGCTTTCTTT. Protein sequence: CASSVAKSEAFF.

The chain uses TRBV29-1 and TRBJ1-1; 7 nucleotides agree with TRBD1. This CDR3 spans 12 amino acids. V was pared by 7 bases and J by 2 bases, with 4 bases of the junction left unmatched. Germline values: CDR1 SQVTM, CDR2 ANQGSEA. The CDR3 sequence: CSGDSTNTEAFF. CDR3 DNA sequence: TGCAGCGGGGACAGCACAAACACTGAAGCTTTCTTT.

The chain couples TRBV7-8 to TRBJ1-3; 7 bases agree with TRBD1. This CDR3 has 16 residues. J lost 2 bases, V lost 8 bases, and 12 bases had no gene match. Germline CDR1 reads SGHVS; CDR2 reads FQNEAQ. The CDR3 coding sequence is TGTGCCAGCCACACGGGGCCCGGGACAGCTGGAAACACCATATATTTT. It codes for CASHTGPGTAGNTIYF.

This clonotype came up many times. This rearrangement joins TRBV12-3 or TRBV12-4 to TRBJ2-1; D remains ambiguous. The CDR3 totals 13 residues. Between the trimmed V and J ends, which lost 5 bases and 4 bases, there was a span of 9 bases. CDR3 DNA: TGTGCCAGCAGTCCTAATCCATACAATGAGCAGTTCTTC. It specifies CASSPNPYNEQFF.

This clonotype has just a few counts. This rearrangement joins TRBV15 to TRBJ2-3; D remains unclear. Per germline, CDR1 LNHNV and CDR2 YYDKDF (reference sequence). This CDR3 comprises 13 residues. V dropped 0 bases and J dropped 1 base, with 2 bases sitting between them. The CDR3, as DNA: TGTGCCACCAGCAGAGACGGCACAGATACGCAGTATTTT. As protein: CATSRDGTDTQYF.

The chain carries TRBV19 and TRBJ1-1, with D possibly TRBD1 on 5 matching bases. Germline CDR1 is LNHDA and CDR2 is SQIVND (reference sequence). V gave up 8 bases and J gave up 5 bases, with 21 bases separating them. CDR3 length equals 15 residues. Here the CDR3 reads CASGQGAGSGTEAFF. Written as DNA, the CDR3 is TGTGCCAGTGGACAAGGGGCAGGATCGGGTACTGAAGCTTTCTTT.

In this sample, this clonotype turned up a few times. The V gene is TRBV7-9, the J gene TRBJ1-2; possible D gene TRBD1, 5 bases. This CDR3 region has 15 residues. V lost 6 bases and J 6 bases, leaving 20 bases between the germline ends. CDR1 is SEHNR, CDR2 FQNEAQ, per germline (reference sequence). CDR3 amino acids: CASRLGVGGDHGYTF. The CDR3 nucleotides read TGTGCCAGCAGGCTGGGGGTAGGAGGGGATCATGGCTACACCTTC.

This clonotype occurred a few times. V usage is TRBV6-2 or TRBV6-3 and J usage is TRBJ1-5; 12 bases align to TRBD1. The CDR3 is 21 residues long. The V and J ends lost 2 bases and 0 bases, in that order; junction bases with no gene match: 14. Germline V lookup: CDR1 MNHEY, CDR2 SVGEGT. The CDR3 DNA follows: TGTGCCAGCAGTTACCTACCGCCCGGGACAGGGGGCGCCCCTAGCAATCAGCCCCAGCATTTT. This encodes CASSYLPPGTGGAPSNQPQHF.

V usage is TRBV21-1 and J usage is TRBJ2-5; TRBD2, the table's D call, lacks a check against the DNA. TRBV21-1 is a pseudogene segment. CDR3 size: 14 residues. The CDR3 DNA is TGTGCTGGGGGGGGACTAGCCGCCTGGGAGACCCAGTACTTC. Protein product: CAGGGLAAWETQYF.

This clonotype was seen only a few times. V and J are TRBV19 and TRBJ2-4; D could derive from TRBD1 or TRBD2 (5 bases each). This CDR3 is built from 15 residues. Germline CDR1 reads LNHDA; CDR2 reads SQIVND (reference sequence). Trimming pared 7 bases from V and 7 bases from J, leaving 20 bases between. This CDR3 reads CASTPPGTMVNIQYF. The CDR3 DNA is TGTGCCAGTACCCCCCCCGGGACGATGGTCAACATTCAGTACTTC.

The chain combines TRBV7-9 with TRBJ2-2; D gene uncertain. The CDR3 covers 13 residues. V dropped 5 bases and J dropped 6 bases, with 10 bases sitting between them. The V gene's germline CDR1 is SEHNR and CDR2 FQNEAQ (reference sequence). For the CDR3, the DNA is TGTGCCAGCAGCAGCCAAAACCCCGGGGAGCTGTTTTTT. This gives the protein CASSSQNPGELFF.

CDR3 residues: CASSVYRSSEQYF. The CDR3, as DNA: TGTGCCAGCAGCGTATACAGGTCCAGCGAGCAGTACTTC. The chain links TRBV9 to TRBJ2-7; TRBD1 is a possible D gene (5 bases). V was pared by 1 base and J by 6 bases, with 11 bases between. Germline values: CDR1 SGDLS, CDR2 YYNGEE. This CDR3 has 13 residues.

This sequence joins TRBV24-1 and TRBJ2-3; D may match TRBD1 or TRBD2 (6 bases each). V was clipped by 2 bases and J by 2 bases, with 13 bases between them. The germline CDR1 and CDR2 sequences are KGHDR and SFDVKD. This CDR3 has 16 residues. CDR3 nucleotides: TGTGCCACCAGTGATTGGGGGGCCGGGGACACAGATACGCAGTATTTT. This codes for CATSDWGAGDTDTQYF.

CDR3 sequence: CSAAKGAGELFF. The CDR3 nucleotides are TGCAGTGCCGCTAAAGGGGCCGGGGAGCTGTTTTTT. The chain carries TRBV20-1 and TRBJ2-2; D might be TRBD1 (5 bases). V was clipped by 6 bases and J by 6 bases, with 11 bases between them. The CDR3 runs to 12 residues. Germline CDR1 DFQATT, CDR2 SNEGSKA (reference sequence).

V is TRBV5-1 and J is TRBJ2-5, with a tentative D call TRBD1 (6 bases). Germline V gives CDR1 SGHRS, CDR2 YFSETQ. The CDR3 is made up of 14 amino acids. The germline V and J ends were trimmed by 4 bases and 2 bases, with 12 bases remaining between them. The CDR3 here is CASSPDRLQETQYF. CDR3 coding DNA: TGCGCCAGCAGCCCAGACAGGTTACAAGAGACCCAGTACTTC. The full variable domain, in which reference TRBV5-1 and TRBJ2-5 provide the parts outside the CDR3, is KAGVTQTPRYLIKTRGQQVTLSCSPISGHRSVSWYQQTPGQGLQFLFEYFSETQRNKGNFPGRFSGRQFSNSRSEMNVSTLELGDSALYLCASSPDRLQETQYFGPGTRLLVL.

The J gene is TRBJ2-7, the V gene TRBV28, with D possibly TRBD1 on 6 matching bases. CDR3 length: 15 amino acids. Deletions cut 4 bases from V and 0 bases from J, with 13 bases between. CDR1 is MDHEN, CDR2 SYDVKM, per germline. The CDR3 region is CASSSGTRSSYEQYF. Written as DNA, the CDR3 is TGTGCCAGCAGTTCCGGGACAAGGAGCTCCTACGAGCAGTACTTC.

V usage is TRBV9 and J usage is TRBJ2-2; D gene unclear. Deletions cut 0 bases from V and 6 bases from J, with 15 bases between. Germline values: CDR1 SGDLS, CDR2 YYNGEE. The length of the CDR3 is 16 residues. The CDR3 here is CASSVGGRLVSGELFF. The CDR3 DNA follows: TGTGCCAGCAGCGTAGGTGGCAGGCTTGTATCCGGGGAGCTGTTTTTT. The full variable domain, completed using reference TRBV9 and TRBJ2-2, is DSGVTQTPKHLITATGQRVTLRCSPRSGDLSVYWYQQSLDQGLQFLIQYYNGEERAKGNILERFSAQQFPDLHSELNLSSLELGDSALYFCASSVGGRLVSGELFFGEGSRLTVL.

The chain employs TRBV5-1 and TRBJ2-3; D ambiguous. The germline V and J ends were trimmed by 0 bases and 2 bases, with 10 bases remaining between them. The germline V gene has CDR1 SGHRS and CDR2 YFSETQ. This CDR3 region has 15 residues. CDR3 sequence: CASSLVTQFTDTQYF. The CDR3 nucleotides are TGCGCCAGCAGCTTGGTGACACAGTTCACAGATACGCAGTATTTT.

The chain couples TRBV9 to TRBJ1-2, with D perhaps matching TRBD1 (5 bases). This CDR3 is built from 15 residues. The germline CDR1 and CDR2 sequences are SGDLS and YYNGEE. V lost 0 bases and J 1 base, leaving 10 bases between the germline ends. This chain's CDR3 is CASSVGTGINYGYTF. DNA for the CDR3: TGTGCCAGCAGCGTAGGAACAGGAATTAACTATGGCTACACCTTC.

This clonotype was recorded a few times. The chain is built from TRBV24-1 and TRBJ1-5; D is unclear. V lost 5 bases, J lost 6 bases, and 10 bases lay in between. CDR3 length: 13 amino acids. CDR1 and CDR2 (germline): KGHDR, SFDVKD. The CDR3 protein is CATSVGSGQPQHF. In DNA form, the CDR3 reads TGTGCCACCAGTGTAGGGTCAGGTCAGCCCCAGCATTTT.

The CDR3 DNA sequence: TGTGCCAGCGTCGGGCAGGGGGCAGATACGCAGTATTTT. Translating gives CASVGQGADTQYF. The V and J genes are TRBV2 and TRBJ2-3, with TRBD1 matching 7 bases. The J segment lost 4 bases and the V segment lost 8 bases, leaving 6 bases of the junction unmatched. The CDR3 is 13 residues long. Germline CDR1 reads SNHLY; CDR2 reads FYNNEI.

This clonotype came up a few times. The chain's CDR3 is CASSHWWRGGNTEAFF. The CDR3 DNA reads as TGCGCCAGCAGCCACTGGTGGCGGGGCGGAAACACTGAAGCTTTCTTT. J is TRBJ1-1 and V is TRBV4-3; a weak D match, TRBD1 (5 bases). V dropped 3 bases and J dropped 2 bases, with 16 bases sitting between them. Germline V lookup: CDR1 LGHNA, CDR2 YSLEER. The CDR3 is 16 amino acids.

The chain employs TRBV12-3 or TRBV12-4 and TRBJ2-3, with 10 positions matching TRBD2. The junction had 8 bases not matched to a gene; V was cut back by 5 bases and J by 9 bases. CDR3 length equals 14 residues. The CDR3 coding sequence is TGTGCCAGCAGTCGGACTAGCGGACCCCAAACGCAGTATTTT. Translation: CASSRTSGPQTQYF.

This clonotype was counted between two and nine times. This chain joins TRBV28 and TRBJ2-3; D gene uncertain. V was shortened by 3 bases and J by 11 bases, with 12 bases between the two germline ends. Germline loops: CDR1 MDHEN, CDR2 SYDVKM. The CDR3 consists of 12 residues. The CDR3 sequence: CASSFSLFMQYF. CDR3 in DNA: TGTGCCAGCAGTTTTTCCCTTTTCATGCAGTATTTT.